Listed here is a single TCR beta chain. This receptor's antigen is unknown. The record has no base qualities; no much larger clone is one base away. This entry is derived from a study of shared clonotypes between healthy human individuals (dated by TCRdb to 2018 to 2020). Describing the broader study: The cohort included three men and a couple of women between 18 and 49 years of age. For each donor, three plates each were used for CD4 naive and CD4 memory, two plates were used for CD8 naive, and one plate was used for CD8 memory. Blood TCR repertoires of a handful of healthy adults were deeply sequenced to estimate repertoire size and the extent of clonotype sharing between individuals. To increase sequencing depth and limit assay-specific biases, different laboratories used diverse techniques to prepare libraries and sequence TCR repertoires. Between about 0.85 and 10 billion PBMCs per donor were obtained by leukapheresis. On the study overall, not on this receptor specifically: Compared with non-shared clonotypes, clonotypes shared by all four sorted-subset donors had higher generation probabilities. Incomplete sequencing was indicated by rarefaction of sorted-subset datasets, despite the large sequencing depth. Estimated clonotype richness was generally larger for naive than for memory subsets. Because the study included only a small number of donors, the genetic and exposure-history diversity represented was limited. Sampling was restricted to blood, and TCR repertoires in tissue are likely to differ from TCR repertoires in blood. When four donors were compared, the shared fraction of clonotypes was about 5.4% for naive CD4, approximately 3.5% for naive CD8, 2.3% for memory CD4, and under 0.5% for memory CD8. Based on pairwise subsampling, the degree of clonotype sharing among donors was expected to be affected by sequencing depth.

Healthy HIV-negative adults with no recently reported acute infections or vaccinations were included as donors. Every donor was a Caucasian adult living in Nashville, Tennessee, USA. Magnetic negative selection was used to enrich CD4+ T cells, after which naive cells were positively selected on CD45RA and the negative fraction became the memory subset. Blood was collected by leukapheresis, and PBMCs were isolated by Ficoll-Histopaque density gradient centrifugation and then cryopreserved in liquid nitrogen vapor phase. Analytical flow cytometry was used to check the purity and quantity of every magnetically sorted T cell population. From each sorted fraction, genomic DNA was isolated and quantified by UV absorbance on a Nanodrop 2000c. TCR CDR3 regions were amplified from genomic DNA by multiplex PCR using the deep immunoSEQ assay. Extracted genomic DNA from each cell subset was spread evenly across all wells of several immunoSEQ 96-well plates, with each plate serving as a replicate. For sorted subsets, about 210 ng of genomic DNA, equivalent to tens of thousands of T cell genomes, went into each replicate PCR. Purified libraries were quantified with a Qubit 3.0 fluorometer, sized on a Bioanalyzer 2100, and re-quantified with the KAPA Library Quantification kit. Every immunoSEQ 96-well plate was sequenced on a dedicated single-read 150-cycle Illumina NextSeq 550 flow cell. As for the authors' bioinformatics: Because the immunoSEQ output held only junctional sequences and lacked quality scores, the filtering could not match the filtering applied to full-length reads. Sequences were annotated with PyIR, a Python wrapper for IgBLAST v1.9, and V/J genes and CDR3 were assigned using IMGT germline references. Any read was removed if the V/J assignment was weak (E-value above 1e-6), the CDR3 was missing, or the read contained stop codons, out-of-frame junctions, or ambiguous translated residues. V3J clonotypes were defined as sequences sharing an identical inferred V gene, J gene, and CDR3 amino acid sequence. To compute the percentage overlap between repertoires, the number of shared unique clonotypes was divided by the size of the smaller repertoire. Three approaches were used to assess repertoire richness: RTK rarefaction, the Chao1 estimator, and Recon v2.1 estimates of unobserved clonotypes. OLGA was used to compute generation probabilities for all TCRbeta clonotypes that the gDNA method yielded from four donors. What TCRdb holds here is the immuneACCESS table cut down to in-frame rearrangements. Part of the clones is not present; checked against another copy, under half of the missing clones reflect an unresolved V gene, and the others are unexplained. V, J and clone size were drawn from that table, and D and trimming were deduced from the DNA. A total of about 1 million clones appear in this sample, about 75% of them only once. The biggest ten clones account for roughly 1.4% of the sample.

Measured from the cysteine to the phenylalanine, the CDR3 is 15 residues long. Solely the CDR3 DNA is kept, with 45 bases framed from the first base. Cut back by 2 bases and 5 bases, the V and J ends lie 12 bases apart. The germline V gene encodes CDR1 KGHSH and CDR2 LQKENI. Sequenced sample: memory CD4+ T cells sorted from blood. The cell subset or site tag for this specimen amounts to: CD45RA-negative fraction. This TCR derives from a man aged 18 to 29 in good health. The chain is made from TRBV18 and TRBJ1-4, with a tentative D gene TRBD1 over 6 matching bases. The nucleotide sequence is given as TGTGCCAGCTCACCAATGGGGGGCGAAAATGAAAAACTGTTTTTT. Protein translation: CASSPMGGENEKLFF.